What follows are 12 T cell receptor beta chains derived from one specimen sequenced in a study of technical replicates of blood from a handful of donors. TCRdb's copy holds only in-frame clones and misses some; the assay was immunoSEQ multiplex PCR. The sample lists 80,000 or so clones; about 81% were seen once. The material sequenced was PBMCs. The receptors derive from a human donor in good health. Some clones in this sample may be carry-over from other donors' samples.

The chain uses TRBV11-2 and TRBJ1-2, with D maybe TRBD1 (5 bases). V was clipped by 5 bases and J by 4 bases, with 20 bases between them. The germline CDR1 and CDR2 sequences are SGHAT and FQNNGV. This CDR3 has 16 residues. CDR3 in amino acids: CASSPRRVGLLYGYTF. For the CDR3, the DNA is TGTGCCAGCAGCCCAAGAAGGGTGGGACTTCTCTATGGCTACACCTTC.

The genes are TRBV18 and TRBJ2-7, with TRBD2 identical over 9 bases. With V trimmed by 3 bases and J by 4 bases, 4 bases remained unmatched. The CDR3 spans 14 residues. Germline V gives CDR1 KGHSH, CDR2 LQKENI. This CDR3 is CASSPDSGRYEQYF. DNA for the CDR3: TGTGCCAGCTCACCGGATAGCGGGAGATACGAGCAGTACTTC.

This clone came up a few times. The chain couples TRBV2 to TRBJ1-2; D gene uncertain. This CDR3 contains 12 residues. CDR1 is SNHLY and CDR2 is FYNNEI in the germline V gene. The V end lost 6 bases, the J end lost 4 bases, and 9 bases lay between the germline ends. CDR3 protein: CASSPFVYGYTF. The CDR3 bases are TGTGCCAGCAGCCCCTTCGTCTATGGCTACACCTTC.

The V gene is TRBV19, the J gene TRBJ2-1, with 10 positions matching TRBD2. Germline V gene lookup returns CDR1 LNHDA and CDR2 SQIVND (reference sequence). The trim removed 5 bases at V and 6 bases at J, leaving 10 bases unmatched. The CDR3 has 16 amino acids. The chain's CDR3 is CASSWAVAGGGNEQFF. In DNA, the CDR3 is TGTGCCAGTAGTTGGGCTGTAGCGGGGGGCGGCAATGAGCAGTTCTTC.

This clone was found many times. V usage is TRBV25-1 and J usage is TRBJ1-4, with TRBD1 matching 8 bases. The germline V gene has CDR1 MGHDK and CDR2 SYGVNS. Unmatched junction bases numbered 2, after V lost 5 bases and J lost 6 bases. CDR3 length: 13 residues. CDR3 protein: CASSRTGYEKLFF. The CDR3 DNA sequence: TGTGCCAGCAGTCGGACAGGGTATGAAAAACTGTTTTTT.

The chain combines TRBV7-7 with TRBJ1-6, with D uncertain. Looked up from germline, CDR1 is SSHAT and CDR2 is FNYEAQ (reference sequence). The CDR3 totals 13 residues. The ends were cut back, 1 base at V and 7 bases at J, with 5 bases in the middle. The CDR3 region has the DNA TGTGCCAGCAGCTTAGGCGGCAATTCACCCCTCCACTTT. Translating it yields CASSLGGNSPLHF.

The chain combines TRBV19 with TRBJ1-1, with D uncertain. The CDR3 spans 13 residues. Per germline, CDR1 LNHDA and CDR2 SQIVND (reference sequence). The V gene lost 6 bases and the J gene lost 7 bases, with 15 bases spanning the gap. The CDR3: CASSPTGGYEAFF. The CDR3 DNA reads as TGTGCCAGTAGCCCTACCGGAGGGTATGAAGCTTTCTTT.

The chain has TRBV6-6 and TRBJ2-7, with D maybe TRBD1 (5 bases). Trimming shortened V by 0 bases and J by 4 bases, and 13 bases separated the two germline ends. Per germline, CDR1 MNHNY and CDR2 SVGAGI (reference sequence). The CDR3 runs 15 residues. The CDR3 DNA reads TGTGCCAGCAGTTACTCGATGGCAGGGTGGTACGAGCAGTACTTC. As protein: CASSYSMAGWYEQYF.

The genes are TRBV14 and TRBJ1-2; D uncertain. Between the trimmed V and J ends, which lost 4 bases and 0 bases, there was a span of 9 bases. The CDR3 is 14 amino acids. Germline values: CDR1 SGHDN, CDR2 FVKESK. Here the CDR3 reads CASSPIGSNYGYTF. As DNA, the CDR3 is TGTGCCAGCAGCCCCATCGGGTCTAACTATGGCTACACCTTC. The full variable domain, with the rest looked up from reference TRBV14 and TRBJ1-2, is EAGVTQFPSHSVIEKGQTVTLRCDPISGHDNLYWYRRVMGKEIKFLLHFVKESKQDESGMPNNRFLAERTGGTYSTLKVQPAELEDSGVYFCASSPIGSNYGYTFGSGTRLTVV.

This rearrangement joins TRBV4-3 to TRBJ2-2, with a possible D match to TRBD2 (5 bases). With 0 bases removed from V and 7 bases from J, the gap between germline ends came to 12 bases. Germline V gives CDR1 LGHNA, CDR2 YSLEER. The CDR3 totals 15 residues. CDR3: CASSQDKVGVGELFF. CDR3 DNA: TGCGCCAGCAGCCAAGATAAGGTCGGGGTCGGGGAGCTGTTTTTT.

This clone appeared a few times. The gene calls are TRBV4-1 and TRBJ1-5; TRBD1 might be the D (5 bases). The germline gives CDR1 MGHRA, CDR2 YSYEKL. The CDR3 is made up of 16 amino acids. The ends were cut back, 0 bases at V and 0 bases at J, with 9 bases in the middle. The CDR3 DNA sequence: TGCGCCAGCAGCCAAGATCAGGGTACTAGCAATCAGCCCCAGCATTTT. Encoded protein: CASSQDQGTSNQPQHF.

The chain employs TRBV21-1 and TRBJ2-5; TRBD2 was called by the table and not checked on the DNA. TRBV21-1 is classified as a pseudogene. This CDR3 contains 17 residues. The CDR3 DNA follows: TGTGCCAGGGGGCCTTGCGGGAGGATGAGCTTGCAAGAGACCCAGTACTTC. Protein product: CARGPCGRMSLQETQYF.